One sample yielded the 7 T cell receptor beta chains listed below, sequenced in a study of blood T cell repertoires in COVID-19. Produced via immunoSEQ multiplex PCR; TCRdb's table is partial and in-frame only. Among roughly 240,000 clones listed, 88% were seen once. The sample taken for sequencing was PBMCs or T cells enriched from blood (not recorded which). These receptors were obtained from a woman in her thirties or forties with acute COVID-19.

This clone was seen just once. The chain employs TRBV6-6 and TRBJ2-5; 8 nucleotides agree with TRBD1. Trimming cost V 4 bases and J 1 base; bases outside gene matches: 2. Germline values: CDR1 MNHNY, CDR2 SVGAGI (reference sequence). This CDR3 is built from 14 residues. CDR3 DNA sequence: TGTGCCAGCAGTTCGGGACAGGCCCAAGAGACCCAGTACTTC. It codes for CASSSGQAQETQYF.

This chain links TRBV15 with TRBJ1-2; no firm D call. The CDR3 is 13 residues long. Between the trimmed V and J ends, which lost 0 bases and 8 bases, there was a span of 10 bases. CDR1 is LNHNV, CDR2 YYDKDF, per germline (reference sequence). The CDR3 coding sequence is TGTGCCACCAGCAGAGATCTAGATCGGGGCTACACCTTC. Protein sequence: CATSRDLDRGYTF.

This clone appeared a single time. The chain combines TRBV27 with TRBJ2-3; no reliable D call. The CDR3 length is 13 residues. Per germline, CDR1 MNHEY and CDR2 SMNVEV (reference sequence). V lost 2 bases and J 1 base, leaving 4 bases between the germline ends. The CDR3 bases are TGTGCCAGCAGTTTAACTGGCACAGATACGCAGTATTTT. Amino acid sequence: CASSLTGTDTQYF.

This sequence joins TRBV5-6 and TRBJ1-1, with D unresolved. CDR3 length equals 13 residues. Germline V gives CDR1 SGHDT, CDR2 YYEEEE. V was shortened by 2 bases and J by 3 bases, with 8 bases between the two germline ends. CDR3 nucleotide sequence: TGTGCCAGCAGCTTCACCAGGTACACTGAAGCTTTCTTT. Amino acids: CASSFTRYTEAFF. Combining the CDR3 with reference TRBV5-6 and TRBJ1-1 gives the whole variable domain DAGVTQSPTHLIKTRGQQVTLRCSPKSGHDTVSWYQQALGQGPQFIFQYYEEEERQRGNFPDRFSGHQFPNYSSELNVNALLLGDSALYLCASSFTRYTEAFFGQGTRLTVV.

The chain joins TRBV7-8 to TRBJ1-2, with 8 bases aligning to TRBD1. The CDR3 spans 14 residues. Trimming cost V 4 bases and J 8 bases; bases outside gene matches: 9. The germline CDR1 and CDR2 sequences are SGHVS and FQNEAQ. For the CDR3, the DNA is TGTGCCAGCAGCTCAGGGGGCCTGGGACAGGGCTACACCTTC. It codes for CASSSGGLGQGYTF. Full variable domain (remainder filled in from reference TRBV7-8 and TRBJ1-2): GAGVSQSPRYKVAKRGQDVALRCDPISGHVSLFWYQQALGQGPEFLTYFQNEAQLDKSGLPSDRFFAERPEGSVSTLKIQRTQQEDSAVYLCASSSGGLGQGYTFGSGTRLTVV.

CDR3 loop: CASSLALGHNFYGYTF. In DNA, the CDR3 is TGTGCCAGCAGCTTAGCGCTTGGACACAATTTCTATGGCTACACCTTC. The chain links TRBV7-2 to TRBJ1-2; D may be TRBD1 (5 bases). The CDR3 covers 16 residues. With 0 bases removed from V and 4 bases from J, the gap between germline ends came to 15 bases. Germline-derived CDR1 and CDR2 are SGHTA and FQGNSA.

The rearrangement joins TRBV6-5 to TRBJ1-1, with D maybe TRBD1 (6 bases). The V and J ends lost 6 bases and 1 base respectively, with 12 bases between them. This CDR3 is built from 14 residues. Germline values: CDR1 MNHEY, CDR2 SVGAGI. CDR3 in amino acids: CASRPTGRNTEAFF. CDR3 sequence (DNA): TGTGCCAGCAGGCCCACAGGGAGGAACACTGAAGCTTTCTTT.